This TCR beta chain was sequenced for a study of shared clonotypes between healthy human individuals. Of note for this clone: The antigen is unknown.

General study points: When naive CD4 clonotypes were compared across a few donors, around 5% were shared.

Germline V gene sequence: CDR1 ENHRY, CDR2 SYGVKD. This CDR3 is 13 amino acids long. The germline V and J ends were trimmed by 3 bases and 7 bases, with 12 bases remaining between them. TCRdb keeps only in-frame clones here, not all; method: immunoSEQ multiplex PCR. The top ten hold 0.45% of the sample, which has over 1.5 million clones, 95% to 99% seen once. This clonotype was obtained from a man between 25 and 39 years old in good health. Sequencing was performed on naive CD4+ T cells sorted from blood. Noted subset: CD45RA+ positively selected. This rearrangement joins TRBV10-3 to TRBJ1-2, with D hard to call. CDR3 sequence: CAISDLGDGGYTF. CDR3 nucleotides: TGTGCCATCAGTGATCTGGGAGATGGTGGCTACACCTTC.